This T cell receptor (beta chain) was recovered during a study of glioma-infiltrating T cells. General observations from the study: Above-expected tissue-blood divergence occurred in all gliomas, most in low-grade ones.

Using RNA template, CDR3s of TCR alpha and beta were amplified with iRepertoire arm-PCR. One-step reverse transcription and amplification started from approximately 100-400 ng of tissue mRNA or PBMC total RNA. Via MiXCR, TCRdb re-called the multiplex PCR reads, giving one row per CDR3 protein. The table shows about 180,000 distinct CDR3 sequences, with roughly two fifths occurring only once. Concerning this clonotype itself: The antigen remains unidentified. A much larger clone is a single base away; this may be a read error.

The CDR3 contains 14 residues. V dropped 5 bases and J dropped 7 bases, with 15 bases sitting between them. CDR1 is SNHLY, CDR2 FYNNEI, per germline. Sequenced: glioma tissue, nonneoplastic brain tissue, or PBMCs (not recorded which). This receptor was taken from a human donor with low-grade glioma or glioblastoma, undergoing nonglioma brain surgery, or in good health (not recorded which). The chain couples TRBV2 to TRBJ1-5; no clear D. The CDR3 loop reads CASSPSNRRQPQHF. The CDR3 DNA reads TGTGCCAGCAGTCCTTCCAATCGGAGACAGCCCCAGCATTTT. Supplemented by reference TRBV2 and TRBJ1-5, the full variable domain reads EPEVTQTPSHQVTQMGQEVILRCVPISNHLYFYWYRQILGQKVEFLVSFYNNEISEKSEIFDDQFSVERPDGSNFTLKIRSTKLEDSAMYFCASSPSNRRQPQHFGDGTRLSIL.